One and the same sample provided the 4 T cell receptor beta chains below, sequenced in a study of OX40 agonist ivuxolimab in advanced cancers. Data came from immunoSEQ multiplex PCR; TCRdb stores just in-frame clones and leaves some out. The sample lists about 14,000 clones, 82% occurring once. The specimen comprised CD4+ or CD8+ T cells sorted from blood, sampled in a trial of the OX40 agonist ivuxolimab. The receptors come from an adult with an advanced solid tumor such as melanoma, head and neck, liver or kidney cancer.

V and J are TRBV6-6 and TRBJ1-4; TRBD1 is a possible D gene (6 bases). Between the trimmed V and J ends, which lost 6 bases and 6 bases, there was a span of 11 bases. Germline V CDR1 and CDR2: MNHNY, SVGAGI (reference sequence). The CDR3 is made up of 13 amino acids. CDR3: CASSPRGDEKLFF. CDR3 bases: TGTGCCAGCAGCCCCAGGGGAGATGAAAAACTGTTTTTT.

The chain combines TRBV6-1 with TRBJ1-6; 9 bases line up with TRBD1. CDR1 MNHNS and CDR2 SASEGT come from the germline V gene. The V segment lost 3 bases and the J segment 9 bases; nucleotides outside the gene matches: 6. The CDR3 runs to 15 residues. CDR3 region: CASSEITGGPSPLHF. CDR3 DNA: TGTGCCAGCAGTGAGATCACAGGGGGCCCTTCACCCCTCCACTTT.

The chain employs TRBV6-1 and TRBJ2-3, with 8 bases that match TRBD2. CDR1 is MNHNS, CDR2 SASEGT, per germline. This CDR3 is 17 amino acids long. Germline trimming cut 1 base from V and 4 bases from J; bases unmatched to any gene: 10. CDR3 DNA sequence: TGTGCCAGCAGTGAAGTGTCGGGGGGGCGTAGCGCAGATACGCAGTATTTT. Protein: CASSEVSGGRSADTQYF.

This clone was detected once. This rearrangement joins TRBV27 to TRBJ2-7; 9 positions match TRBD1. The trim removed 5 bases at V and 5 bases at J, leaving 7 bases unmatched. CDR1 and CDR2 from the germline V gene are MNHEY and SMNVEV (reference sequence). The CDR3 loop spans 14 amino acids. DNA of the CDR3: TGTGCCAGCAGTCCCGGGACAGGGTATAACGAGCAGTACTTC. Translating it yields CASSPGTGYNEQYF.